The next 2 T cell receptor beta chains were all read from a single sample in a study of cytomegalovirus exposure and HLA in healthy donors. Produced via immunoSEQ multiplex PCR; TCRdb's table is partial and in-frame only. The sample lists fewer than 200,000 clones; 70% to 90% were seen once. The specimen was PBMCs. These receptors originate from a woman aged 18-29 years in good health and CMV-seronegative.

This clone was seen just once. The J gene is TRBJ2-7, the V gene TRBV11-2; 9 positions match TRBD1. The trim removed 2 bases at V and 4 bases at J, leaving 3 bases unmatched. Germline CDR1 reads SGHAT; CDR2 reads FQNNGV. This CDR3 spans 14 amino acids. DNA for the CDR3: TGTGCCAGCAGCTTAAACAGGGGGCGGTACGAGCAGTACTTC. The encoded protein is CASSLNRGRYEQYF.

The gene calls are TRBV4-1 and TRBJ1-4; tentative D call: TRBD1 (5 bases). Trimming took 0 bases from V and 0 from J, leaving 23 bases between them. Germline assignment: CDR1 MGHRA and CDR2 YSYEKL. The CDR3 runs to 21 residues. Written as DNA, the CDR3 is TGCGCCAGCAGCCAAGAAAGGGCTAGGGGAGGATACATACCAACTAATGAAAAACTGTTTTTT. Its protein product is CASSQERARGGYIPTNEKLFF.